The 9 T cell receptor beta chains given below trace back to one sample, sequenced in a study of blood T cell repertoires in COVID-19. Profiling relied on immunoSEQ multiplex PCR, and the TCRdb table lists in-frame clones only, not all of them. Of about 140,000 clones listed, approximately 90% are singletons. What was sequenced was peripheral blood. The receptors were gathered from a man aged 60 to 75 with active or convalescent COVID-19.

V and J are TRBV7-6 and TRBJ1-4; 7 bases map to TRBD1. There are 16 residues in the CDR3. The trim removed 5 bases at V and 1 base at J, leaving 7 bases unmatched. Germline CDR1 and CDR2: SGHVS and FNYEAQ. Here the CDR3 reads CASSPQNRGTNEKLFF. CDR3 bases: TGTGCCAGCAGCCCGCAAAACAGGGGAACTAATGAAAAACTGTTTTTT.

The chain links TRBV7-2 to TRBJ1-3; 7 bases fit TRBD1. In germline, CDR1 is SGHTA, CDR2 FQGNSA. J was trimmed by 2 bases and V by 5 bases; bases with no gene match: 9. The CDR3 consists of 16 residues. This CDR3 reads CASSPRFDRAGNTIYF. As DNA, the CDR3 is TGTGCCAGCAGCCCACGATTCGACAGGGCTGGAAACACCATATATTTT.

This clone was counted once. CDR3 region: CASSTTSGAGYNEQFF. The DNA for the CDR3 is TGTGCCTCCTCCACGACTAGCGGGGCGGGGTACAATGAGCAGTTCTTC. The genes are TRBV7-3 and TRBJ2-1, with 11 bases identical to TRBD2. Unmatched junction bases numbered 13, after V lost 11 bases and J lost 4 bases. Germline V gives CDR1 SGHTA, CDR2 FQGTGA. This CDR3 region has 16 residues.

V and J are TRBV4-3 and TRBJ1-2; D is ambiguous. Germline lookup yields CDR1 LGHNA and CDR2 YSLEER. The CDR3 is made up of 14 amino acids. Trimming cost V 0 bases and J 2 bases, with 7 bases left between them. The CDR3 DNA follows: TGCGCCAGCAGCCAAGAGGTGGCAAACTATGGCTACACCTTC. Translation: CASSQEVANYGYTF.

The chain couples TRBV9 to TRBJ2-7, with D unclear. From germline, CDR1 is SGDLS and CDR2 YYNGEE. Trimming shortened V by 3 bases and J by 4 bases, and 11 bases separated the two germline ends. CDR3 length equals 13 residues. The CDR3: CASSAPPLYEQYF. Here the CDR3 DNA reads TGTGCCAGCAGCGCTCCCCCACTTTACGAGCAGTACTTC.

This clone was observed a handful of times. The chain recombines TRBV5-1 with TRBJ2-3; TRBD2 aligns across 10 bases. Germline CDR1 reads SGHRS; CDR2 reads YFSETQ. V gave up 4 bases and J gave up 1 base; unmatched junction bases: 6. The CDR3 sequence is 16 residues long. DNA of the CDR3: TGCGCCAGCAGCCGCAGCGGGAGGGCCGGCACAGATACGCAGTATTTT. Translating gives CASSRSGRAGTDTQYF.

V usage is TRBV27 and J usage is TRBJ1-3; D might be TRBD1 (5 bases). This CDR3 spans 16 amino acids. Trimming removed 4 bases from V and 0 bases from J, with 13 bases in between. Germline V gene lookup returns CDR1 MNHEY and CDR2 SMNVEV (reference sequence). The CDR3, as DNA: TGTGCCAGCAGTTCAGCCGGGACTAGCTCTGGAAACACCATATATTTT. Protein: CASSSAGTSSGNTIYF.

The chain uses TRBV28 and TRBJ2-3; 10 positions agree with TRBD1. Trimming took 8 bases from V and 6 from J; bases not matched to a gene: 11. Germline V CDR1 and CDR2: MDHEN, SYDVKM. The CDR3 runs to 15 residues. Here the CDR3 DNA reads TGTGCCAGCCCCCCGGGGGACAGGGGTTTCGATACGCAGTATTTT. Encoded protein: CASPPGDRGFDTQYF.

The chain has TRBV2 and TRBJ2-7; D uncertain. The CDR3 runs to 11 residues. Trimming stripped 7 bases from V and 4 bases from J, with 8 bases between. Per the germline V gene, CDR1 is SNHLY and CDR2 is FYNNEI. This chain's CDR3 is CASTRLYEQYF. As DNA, the CDR3 is TGTGCCAGCACGCGCCTTTACGAGCAGTACTTC.